This T cell receptor beta chain comes out of a study of PD-1 blockade in classical Hodgkin lymphoma. V lost 6 bases and J lost 5, with 11 bases in between. CDR3 length: 13 amino acids. Germline V gives CDR1 SGHTA, CDR2 FQGTGA. Study-level points and caveats: Patients who began taking nivolumab under 1 year after ASCT were left out. With respect to the repertoire differences, their causes, possibly disease activity or prior therapy, remain undefined. By cycle point C4D1, TCR diversity had risen significantly in CD4+ cells (but not CD8+ cells). Baseline TCR diversity was reportedly lower in newly diagnosed patients than healthy donors.

Remarks on this clone: Its specificity is not known.

Every patient had relapsed following autologous stem cell transplantation, and cohorts differed in brentuximab vedotin exposure. The method was immunoSEQ multiplex PCR; TCRdb's version includes in-frame clones alone and lacks a portion of them. In the table there are 40,000 to 50,000 clones, roughly 80% of which are singletons. The sequencing here drew on peripheral blood mononuclear cells (PBMCs), taken at baseline. The chain couples TRBV7-3 to TRBJ2-1; D tentatively fits TRBD1 or TRBD2 (5 bases each). This receptor was taken from a human donor with classical Hodgkin lymphoma. The CDR3 loop is CASSVLGDNEQFF. DNA for the CDR3: TGTGCCAGCAGTGTTTTGGGGGACAATGAGCAGTTCTTC.